This is a list of T cell receptor beta chains from one sample in a study of shared clonotypes between healthy human individuals. The assay was immunoSEQ multiplex PCR, and TCRdb's table has in-frame clones only and misses some. This sample has about 1.4 million clones, with approximately 97% found just once. Sequencing was performed on naive CD4+ T cells sorted from blood. Receptor source: a man aged 30 to 45 in good health. The CDR3 runs from the conserved cysteine through the conserved F or W. The D gene is left open where the match is weak. Only some rows state a clone size, as once, few, many or a class for expanded clones.

.	TRBD2	TRBV6-1	TRBJ2-7	CASTPPSGSYEQYF	TGTGCCAGCACCCCCCCTAGCGGGAGCTACGAGCAGTACTTC
.	TRBD1	TRBV5-1	TRBJ1-1	CASSHDRGDTEAFF	TGCGCCAGCAGCCACGACAGGGGGGACACTGAAGCTTTCTTT
.	.	TRBV9	TRBJ2-1	CASSARGWVNEQFF	TGTGCCAGCAGCGCCAGAGGCTGGGTCAATGAGCAGTTCTTC
.	.	TRBV5-6	TRBJ1-4	CASSLGWGNEKLFF	TGTGCCAGCAGCTTGGGATGGGGTAATGAAAAACTGTTTTTT
.	.	TRBV5-6	TRBJ2-3	CASSPTAIRATDTQYF	TGTGCCAGCAGCCCCACCGCTATTCGGGCCACAGATACGCAGTATTTT
.	.	TRBV4-3	TRBJ2-7	CASSQVGEIGEQYF	TGCGCCAGCAGCCAAGTCGGGGAGATCGGCGAGCAGTACTTC
.	TRBD2	TRBV28	TRBJ2-5	CASTGTSGRFWETQYF	TGTGCCAGCACGGGAACTAGCGGGCGTTTCTGGGAGACCCAGTACTTC
once	TRBD1	TRBV19	TRBJ1-5	CASIRTGGSNQPQHF	TGTGCCAGTATCAGGACAGGGGGAAGCAATCAGCCCCAGCATTTT
.	.	TRBV29-1	TRBJ1-4	CSVESGTNEKLFF	TGCAGCGTTGAGTCTGGGACTAATGAAAAACTGTTTTTT
few	.	TRBV2	TRBJ2-7	CATTGTLSYEQYF	TGTGCCACTACCGGGACGCTCTCTTACGAGCAGTACTTC
.	TRBD1	TRBV27	TRBJ1-5	CASSLWGTGLRDQPQHF	TGTGCCAGCAGTTTATGGGGGACAGGTCTTCGGGATCAGCCCCAGCATTTT
.	TRBD2	TRBV6-5	TRBJ2-1	CASGTFFTSGTEQFF	TGTGCCAGCGGAACGTTTTTCACTAGCGGGACTGAGCAGTTCTTC
.	.	TRBV9	TRBJ2-4	CASSASGRQYF	TGTGCCAGCAGCGCCTCAGGGAGGCAGTACTTC
.	TRBD2	TRBV27	TRBJ2-1	CASRLAEYNEQFF	TGTGCCAGCAGACTAGCGGAATACAATGAGCAGTTCTTC
once	TRBD2	TRBV18	TRBJ2-1	CASSLLAGVNEQFF	TGTGCCAGCTCACTGCTAGCGGGAGTGAATGAGCAGTTCTTC
once	.	TRBV6-5	TRBJ2-3	CASSYSPRGTDTQYF	TGTGCCAGCAGTTACTCGCCCAGAGGCACAGATACGCAGTATTTT
.	TRBD1	TRBV5-4	TRBJ2-3	CASSLAPTGGTDTQYF	TGTGCCAGCAGCCTCGCCCCAACAGGGGGCACAGATACGCAGTATTTT
.	.	TRBV11-3	TRBJ2-4	CASSLDSQGNIQYF	TGTGCCAGCAGCTTAGATAGCCAGGGGAACATTCAGTACTTC
.	.	TRBV4-2	TRBJ2-7	CASSQDSRGSSYEQYF	TGTGCCAGCAGCCAAGATTCGCGAGGCAGCTCCTACGAGCAGTACTTC
.	TRBD1	TRBV10-2	TRBJ1-1	CASSRDRGGSTEAFF	TGCGCCAGCTCCCGGGACAGGGGAGGGAGCACTGAAGCTTTCTTT
few	.	TRBV28	TRBJ1-3	CASRFIGNTIYF	TGTGCCAGCAGATTTATCGGAAACACCATATATTTT
.	.	TRBV2	TRBJ2-2	CASAVRGELFF	TGTGCCAGCGCCGTCAGGGGGGAGCTGTTTTTT
.	TRBD1	TRBV6-1	TRBJ1-1	CASRTGVGTEAFF	TGTGCCAGCAGGACAGGGGTCGGCACTGAAGCTTTCTTT
.	TRBD2	TRBV10-3	TRBJ2-1	CAIRASGSGVNEQFF	TGTGCCATCAGGGCTAGCGGGAGTGGGGTGAATGAGCAGTTCTTC
.	TRBD2	TRBV11-2	TRBJ2-7	CASSFRGGAHEQYF	TGTGCCAGCAGCTTTCGGGGAGGGGCACACGAGCAGTACTTC
.	.	TRBV7-2	TRBJ2-2	CASSLYGTANTGELFF	TGTGCCAGCAGCTTATATGGGACGGCGAACACCGGGGAGCTGTTTTTT
.	.	TRBV29-1	TRBJ1-5	CSVSSRSNQPQHF	TGCAGCGTTAGTTCGAGGAGCAATCAGCCCCAGCATTTT
.	.	TRBV6-1	TRBJ2-7	CASTITRGSYEQYF	TGTGCCAGCACCATAACTAGGGGCTCCTACGAGCAGTACTTC
.	.	TRBV6-5	TRBJ1-5	CASRQGYNQPQHF	TGTGCCAGCCGACAAGGGTACAATCAGCCCCAGCATTTT
.	.	TRBV29-1	TRBJ2-1	CSVEVEQFF	TGCAGCGTTGAAGTTGAGCAGTTCTTC
once	.	TRBV27	TRBJ2-7	CASSLDGYEQYF	TGTGCCAGCAGTTTAGACGGTTACGAGCAGTACTTC
.	.	TRBV5-5	TRBJ2-5	CASSLEGFRGTQYF	TGTGCCAGCAGCTTGGAGGGTTTTAGGGGGACCCAGTACTTC
.	.	TRBV7-3	TRBJ2-1	CASSSTSALSSYNEQFF	TGTGCCAGCAGCTCCACAAGCGCGTTGAGCTCCTACAATGAGCAGTTCTTC
.	.	TRBV28	TRBJ2-5	CASSFLAAGETQYF	TGTGCCAGCAGTTTTTTGGCGGCAGGAGAGACCCAGTACTTC
.	TRBD2	TRBV7-9	TRBJ2-7	CASSTVSGPTYEQYF	TGTGCCAGCAGCACCGTTAGCGGGCCGACCTACGAGCAGTACTTC
.	.	TRBV29-1	TRBJ2-2	CSVTGTNTGELFF	TGCAGCGTCACAGGGACGAACACCGGGGAGCTGTTTTTT
.	TRBD1	TRBV27	TRBJ1-1	CASRWDSRSRAFF	TGTGCCAGCAGATGGGACAGCCGGTCAAGAGCTTTCTTT
.	TRBD1	TRBV11-3	TRBJ2-7	CASSSGQGASYEQYF	TGTGCCAGCAGCTCGGGACAGGGGGCTTCCTACGAGCAGTACTTC
.	TRBD1	TRBV5-1	TRBJ2-1	CASRKTGGLFNEQFF	TGCGCCAGCAGGAAGACAGGGGGCTTGTTCAATGAGCAGTTCTTC